The subject of this entry is one T cell receptor (beta chain). Original handling: Amplification with reference gene primers provided the estimates of nucleated cell counts. Sequenced by immunoSEQ multiplex PCR; TCRdb stores in-frame clones only, minus some. V, J and clone size were drawn from that table, and D and trimming were deduced from the DNA. The data contain roughly 700,000 clones, 90% of them seen just once; the ten biggest clones take up approximately 0.3%. The data are from a study of blood T cell repertoires in COVID-19. Study background: Sites across the United States, Italy and Spain contributed samples from acute and convalescent COVID-19. Sample material is recorded as cDNA or gDNA derived from T cells, B-cell-depleted T cells, or PBMCs.

This clonotype originated in a woman aged 18-29 years with acute or convalescent COVID-19. What was sequenced was peripheral blood.

Written as DNA, the CDR3 is TGTGCCAGCTCACCAATATCGGTCCAGAACACTGAAGCTTTCTTT. Its translation is CASSPISVQNTEAFF. V is TRBV18 and J is TRBJ1-1; D unclear. The CDR3 is made up of 15 amino acids. Germline-derived CDR1 and CDR2 are KGHSH and LQKENI. The V end lost 2 bases, the J end lost 1 base, and 11 bases lay between the germline ends.